Listed below are T cell receptor beta chains from one sample, sequenced in a study of siplizumab effects on memory and regulatory T cells. TCRdb's table, derived via immunoSEQ multiplex PCR, lists solely in-frame clones and lacks some. Counted here are 62,000 or so clones, approximately 82% occurring once; the ten biggest clones make up 3.5% to 4%. The sample was memory CD4+ T cells sorted from blood. The receptors originated from a human donor in good health. The CDR3 runs from the conserved cysteine through the conserved F or W. A D gene is named only where the DNA matches it firmly. The size of a clone is reported for some rows only, either as once, few or many, or as a class for expanded clones.

>TRBJ1-2|.|TRBV29-1|.
TGCAGCGCCGGAGCCCGAAACAATAACTATGGCTACACCTTC
CSAGARNNNYGYTF
>TRBJ1-1|TRBD1|TRBV10-3|.
TGTGCCATCAGTGGGGGACAGCTGAACACTGAAGCTTTCTTT
CAISGGQLNTEAFF
>TRBJ2-5|.|TRBV7-2|.
TGTGCCAGCAGCTTCCAGTCCCCTCGCGGGGGCCCACAAGAGACCCAGTACTTC
CASSFQSPRGGPQETQYF
>TRBJ1-3|.|TRBV6-1|.
TGTGCCAGCAGTGGTCGGGGGTTATCATATTTT
CASSGRGLSYF
>TRBJ2-7|TRBD2|TRBV6-1|few
TGTGCCAGCAGTGAACAGGCGGGGGGGTACGAGCAGTACTTC
CASSEQAGGYEQYF
>TRBJ1-5|.|TRBV6-1|once
TGTGCCAGCAGTGAAGCGCTTCATGGGGGCGCGGGTCAGCCCCAGCATTTT
CASSEALHGGAGQPQHF
>TRBJ2-2|.|TRBV12-5|.
TGTGCTAGTGGTTTGGTTGGCGGATCCGGGGAGCTGTTTTTT
CASGLVGGSGELFF
>TRBJ2-7|TRBD2|TRBV11-1|.
TGTGCCAGCAGACGGACTAGCGGGGCTTCCTACGAGCAGTACTTC
CASRRTSGASYEQYF
>TRBJ1-1|.|TRBV4-2|.
TGTGCCAGCAGCCAGGGGACCATGAACACTGAAACTTTCTTT
CASSQGTMNTETFF
>TRBJ2-2|.|TRBV4-2|.
TGTGCCAGCAGCCAAGATTTCTTGACACCTAACACCGGGGAGCTGTTTTTT
CASSQDFLTPNTGELFF
>TRBJ2-3|.|TRBV5-1|.
TGCGCCAGCGGACTAGGGGGGACGAGCACAGATACGCAGTATTTT
CASGLGGTSTDTQYF
>TRBJ1-3|TRBD1|TRBV2|few
TGTGCCAGCAGTGATCCCGGGACAGTTACTGGAAACACCATATATTTT
CASSDPGTVTGNTIYF
>TRBJ2-7|.|TRBV11-3|.
TGTGCCAGCAGCTTAGAGGAGTCGAGCGAGCAGTACTTC
CASSLEESSEQYF
>TRBJ1-5|.|TRBV18|.
TGTGCCAGCTCACCACCAAGTTGGGGTTTGCAGCCCCAGCATTTT
CASSPPSWGLQPQHF
>TRBJ1-2|.|TRBV4-2|.
TGTGCCAGCAGCACCGCCCGACAGGACTTCTATGGCTACACCTTC
CASSTARQDFYGYTF
>TRBJ2-7|TRBD2|TRBV11-1|.
TGTGCCAGCAGCTTAAGAACTAGCGGGAGTTACGAGCAGTACTTC
CASSLRTSGSYEQYF
>TRBJ2-7|.|TRBV5-6|.
TGTGCCAGCAGCTTGGAAGCGACAGGAGCCTACGAGCAGTACTTC
CASSLEATGAYEQYF
>TRBJ1-4|.|TRBV20-1|few
TGCAGTGCTAGAGATTATGAAAAACTGTTTTTT
CSARDYEKLFF
>TRBJ1-3|.|TRBV2|.
TGTGCCAGCGTGGCGACATTTGGAAACACCATATATTTT
CASVATFGNTIYF
>TRBJ2-7|.|TRBV6-1|.
TGTGCCGCCCGGGACCGGAACTACGAGCAGTACTTC
CAARDRNYEQYF
>TRBJ2-2|TRBD2|TRBV10-3|medium-sized
TGTGCCACCCGGGCGGGAGGAACTACCGGGGAGCTGTTTTTT
CATRAGGTTGELFF
>TRBJ1-5|.|TRBV27|once
TGTGCCTCCCCGCCCAGGGTATTGTTTCAGCCCCAGCATTTT
CASPPRVLFQPQHF
>TRBJ1-2|TRBD1|TRBV7-2|.
TGTGCCAGCAGCCTTGACAGGGGGCGAAGCTATGGCTACACCTTC
CASSLDRGRSYGYTF
>TRBJ1-1|TRBD1|TRBV19|few
TGTGCCAGTAGTCCCTCAGGGGGGAGGCGAATCACTGAAGCTTTCTTT
CASSPSGGRRITEAFF
>TRBJ1-5|.|TRBV6-5|.
TGTGCCAGCAGTTACGGGGGTTCTAGCAATCAGCCCCAGCATTTT
CASSYGGSSNQPQHF
>TRBJ2-3|.|TRBV5-4|.
TGTGCCAGCAGCGCGGGACACACAGATACGCAGTATTTT
CASSAGHTDTQYF
>TRBJ2-3|TRBD2|TRBV4-2|.
TGTGCCAGCAGCCAAGAAGCTAACAGCGGGGGTGATACGCAGTATTTT
CASSQEANSGGDTQYF
>TRBJ2-7|TRBD2|TRBV18|.
TGTGCCAGCTCACCTGGCCTAGCGGGCCCCGAGCAGTACTTC
CASSPGLAGPEQYF
>TRBJ2-1|.|TRBV5-6|once
TGTGCCAGCAGCTTTCGGCCTTTTACCTACAATGAGCAGTTCTTC
CASSFRPFTYNEQFF
>TRBJ2-1|.|TRBV6-5|.
TGTGCCAGCGGGCCCTCTAACCGTGAGCAGTTCTTC
CASGPSNREQFF
>TRBJ2-3|.|TRBV10-2|.
TGCGCCAGCAGTGGGACTACTAGCACAGATACGCAGTATTTT
CASSGTTSTDTQYF
>TRBJ2-2|TRBD1|TRBV6-6|.
TGTGCCAGCAGTTCCGAGACAGGGTACGGGGAGCTGTTTTTT
CASSSETGYGELFF
>TRBJ2-1|.|TRBV19|.
TGTGCCAGTAGTATGGCGCGGTACAATGAGCAGTTCTTC
CASSMARYNEQFF
>TRBJ2-7|.|TRBV5-1|.
TGCGCCAGCACCCCTGGGGGGCGGTCGGGCGAGCAGTACTTC
CASTPGGRSGEQYF
>TRBJ1-2|.|TRBV6-5|.
TGTGCCAGCAGTCCCCGAGGCGGGACCTATGGCTACACCTTC
CASSPRGGTYGYTF
>TRBJ2-1|TRBD2|TRBV7-3|.
TGTGCCAGCAGCCCCGACCCCCGGACTAGCGGGAGGGCCTCCTACAATGAGCAGTTCTTC
CASSPDPRTSGRASYNEQFF
>TRBJ2-1|.|TRBV11-3|once
TGTGCCAGCAGCTTATTACTGGGGGATGAGCAGTTCTTC
CASSLLLGDEQFF
>TRBJ1-5|TRBD1|TRBV10-1|.
TGCGCCAGCAGCGACAGGGGAACGGATCAGCCCCAGCATTTT
CASSDRGTDQPQHF
>TRBJ1-1|.|TRBV5-5|.
TGTGCCAGCAGCTTGGGGAGAGGGAGGACTGAAGCTTTCTTT
CASSLGRGRTEAFF
>TRBJ2-7|TRBD2|TRBV9|once
TGTGCCAGCAGCGTATCGGGCGGGAGGGCGAGGGAGCAGTACTTC
CASSVSGGRAREQYF
>TRBJ1-6|.|TRBV11-2|.
TGTGCCAGCAGCGATCTGGAAATGGGGGGGGTTTCACCCCTCCACTTT
CASSDLEMGGVSPLHF
>TRBJ1-6|.|TRBV6-1|.
TGTGCCAGCAGTGAAGCGCGATATAGGGGGGCCGAATCACCCCTCCACTTT
CASSEARYRGAESPLHF
>TRBJ2-2|.|TRBV4-2|.
TGTGCCAGCAGTCTCTTTGTCGTGGGGGAGCTGTTTTTT
CASSLFVVGELFF
>TRBJ2-5|TRBD2|TRBV25-1|.
TGTGCCAGCAGTGGACAGCTAGCGGGAGGAGAGACCCAGTACTTC
CASSGQLAGGETQYF
>TRBJ1-1|TRBD1|TRBV6-6|.
TGTGCCAGCAGTTACACGACAGGGAGGAACACTGAAGCTTTCTTT
CASSYTTGRNTEAFF
>TRBJ1-1|.|TRBV4-2|once
TGTGCCAGCAGCCAAGACCTGGGCAGGGCGTCTGAAGCTTTCTTT
CASSQDLGRASEAFF
>TRBJ2-3|.|TRBV11-3|.
TGTGCCAGCAGCTTAGGGACCACAGATACGCAGTATTTT
CASSLGTTDTQYF
>TRBJ2-1|TRBD2|TRBV10-2|.
TGCGCCAGCAGAGGGACTAGCGGGGACTCCTACAATGAGCAGTTCTTC
CASRGTSGDSYNEQFF
>TRBJ1-1|.|TRBV18|once
TGTGCCAGCTCACCGGACGTGACGAACACTGAAGCTTTCTTT
CASSPDVTNTEAFF
>TRBJ2-1|.|TRBV27|.
TGTGCCAGCAGTTTCGAGGGGAGCTCCTACAATGAGCAGTTCTTC
CASSFEGSSYNEQFF